What follows describes a single TCR beta chain. This entry comes from a study of T cells in Graves' hyperthyroidism and ophthalmopathy. Germline assignment: CDR1 SGHRS and CDR2 YFSETQ. Unmatched junction bases numbered 8, after V lost 3 bases and J lost 5 bases. CDR3 length: 16 amino acids. Lactation, pregnancy, other autoimmune disease or uncontrolled infection led to exclusion of patients. The diagnostic basis comprised clinical symptoms, serum thyroxine and TRAb, thyroid ultrasound and orbital computed tomography. Amplification of TCR beta CDR3 regions used RNA as the template. HTBI primers were used for first-round RT-PCR of the TCR CDR3. TCRdb processed the multiplex PCR reads anew with MiXCR; each CDR3 protein has one entry. This sample has roughly 500,000 distinct CDR3 sequences, with about 43% found just once.

The chain carries TRBV5-1 and TRBJ2-2; 9 nucleotides match TRBD1. The material sequenced was peripheral blood or thyroid tissue (not recorded which). The receptor comes from an adult woman with Graves' disease, either hyperthyroidism or ophthalmopathy (not recorded which). CDR3 coding DNA: TGCGCCAGCAGCTCACGGACAGGGGTTGATACCGGGGAGCTGTTTTTT. The encoded protein is CASSSRTGVDTGELFF. Full variable domain (remainder filled in from reference TRBV5-1 and TRBJ2-2): KAGVTQTPRYLIKTRGQQVTLSCSPISGHRSVSWYQQTPGQGLQFLFEYFSETQRNKGNFPGRFSGRQFSNSRSEMNVSTLELGDSALYLCASSSRTGVDTGELFFGEGSRLTVL.